Given below is one T cell receptor (beta chain) in context. These data come from a study of cytomegalovirus exposure and HLA in healthy donors. The germline V gene has CDR1 SGHTA and CDR2 FQGNSA. The trim removed 2 bases at V and 3 bases at J, leaving 7 bases unmatched. The CDR3 has 15 amino acids. Primers: 60 Vbeta forward and 13 Jbeta reverse. The repertoire was sequenced with immunoSEQ multiplex PCR; TCRdb's copy has only in-frame clones and lacks some. The sample lists roughly 100,000 clones; about four fifths were seen once. The sequenced material came from PBMCs. The chain has TRBV7-2 and TRBJ2-7; 7 bases match TRBD1. The clonotype originates from a female donor in good health and CMV-seropositive. The chain's CDR3 is CASSLTGATLYEQYF. CDR3 in DNA: TGTGCCAGCAGCTTAACAGGGGCTACCCTCTACGAGCAGTACTTC.